Each of the 2 T cell receptor beta chains below was sequenced from the same sample in a study of blood T cell repertoires in COVID-19. The assay was immunoSEQ multiplex PCR, and TCRdb's table has in-frame clones only and misses some. Of about 66,000 clones in the sample, about four fifths were seen once. Specimen: peripheral blood. These receptors were obtained from a human donor in a cohort sampled during active COVID-19.

In this sample, this clone turned up a few times. The chain is built from TRBV24-1 and TRBJ2-5; maybe TRBD1 (5 bases). The CDR3 spans 15 residues. The germline V gene has CDR1 KGHDR and CDR2 SFDVKD. The V and J ends lost 5 bases and 1 base respectively, with 13 bases between them. CDR3 nucleotide sequence: TGTGCCACCAGTGGGGGCCAATCCATCCAAGAGACCCAGTACTTC. Its protein product is CATSGGQSIQETQYF.

The CDR3 protein is CASSADRGLSYNEQFF. The CDR3, as DNA: TGCGCCAGCAGCGCGGACAGGGGACTTTCCTACAATGAGCAGTTCTTC. The rearrangement links TRBV5-1 to TRBJ2-1; 9 positions match TRBD1. CDR1 and CDR2 from the germline V gene are SGHRS and YFSETQ. With V trimmed by 4 bases and J by 1 base, 6 bases remained unmatched. This CDR3 region has 16 residues.